Here is one T cell receptor (beta chain) with its context. What it recognizes is unknown. The entry originates in a study of regulatory dendritic cells for organ transplantation. Study observations and caveats: Regulatory dendritic cells appeared to expand memory CD8+ clones less than mature ones. Among resting subsets, memory CD8+ cells contained the most alloreactive clonotypes.

Memory T cells were CD45RO+, naive were CD45RA+, sorted by FACS. From germline, CDR1 is SQVTM and CDR2 ANQGSEA. V lost 3 bases, J lost 13 bases, and 15 bases lay in between. CDR3 length: 11 amino acids. Profiled with immunoSEQ multiplex PCR; TCRdb holds only in-frame clones, not every one. The repertoire consists of tens of thousands of clones, with 80% to 95% occurring once and the leading ten covering over 0.1%. The chain uses TRBV29-1 and TRBJ1-2, with a weak D call TRBD1 (5 bases). Material: naive CD8+ T cells from blood. Subset in this sample: CD45RA+ naive T cells. This TCR came from a human donor in good health. CDR3 DNA: TGCAGCGTTGATTCCAGGGCCGGCCCCACCTTC. The encoded protein is CSVDSRAGPTF.